This T cell receptor (beta chain) comes out of a study of shared clonotypes between healthy human individuals (TCRdb year 2020). Regarding the study in general: Two women and a few men aged 18 to 49 years were included in the cohort. Libraries were prepared and TCR repertoires were sequenced by different laboratories using diverse techniques, in order to increase sequencing depth and limit assay-specific biases. Leukapheresis yielded between about 0.9 and 8.9 billion PBMCs per donor. Per donor, three plates each were used for CD4 naive and CD4 memory, two for CD8 naive, and one for CD8 memory. To estimate repertoire size and how much clonotype sharing occurs between individuals, the study deeply sequenced the blood TCR repertoires of about five healthy adults.

Donors were healthy HIV-negative adults with no recently reported acute infections or vaccinations. Every donor was a Caucasian adult living in Nashville, Tennessee, USA. CD4+ T cells were enriched by magnetic negative selection, after which naive cells were positively selected on CD45RA and the negative fraction was taken as the memory subset. Blood was collected by leukapheresis, and PBMCs were isolated by Ficoll-Histopaque density gradient centrifugation and then cryopreserved in liquid nitrogen vapor phase. Purity and quantity of every magnetically sorted T cell population were checked by analytical flow cytometry. Each sorted fraction had its genomic DNA isolated and then quantified by UV absorbance on a Nanodrop 2000c. Notes on this clone: Its antigen specificity is not known. Base qualities were left out, and no much larger clone turns up one base away.

Using the deep immunoSEQ assay, TCR CDR3 regions were amplified from genomic DNA by multiplex PCR. Extracted genomic DNA from each cell subset was distributed evenly across all wells of several immunoSEQ 96-well plates, and each plate was treated as a replicate. For sorted subsets, around 200 ng genomic DNA, equal to tens of thousands of T cell genomes, was loaded into each replicate PCR. Purified libraries were measured with a Qubit 3.0 fluorometer, size-checked on a Bioanalyzer 2100, and measured again with the KAPA Library Quantification kit. Every immunoSEQ 96-well plate was sequenced on a dedicated single-read 150-cycle Illumina NextSeq 550 flow cell. The original methods were these. The immunoSEQ output contained only junctional sequences without quality scores, so filtering could not match that applied to full-length reads. Sequences were annotated with PyIR, a Python wrapper for IgBLAST v1.9, and V/J genes and CDR3 were assigned using IMGT germline references. Reads were filtered out if the reads had weak V/J assignments (E-value above 1e-6), no CDR3, stop codons, out-of-frame junctions, or ambiguous translated residues. V3J clonotypes were defined by identical inferred V gene, J gene, and CDR3 amino acid sequence. The percentage overlap between two repertoires was calculated by dividing the number of shared unique clonotypes by the size of the smaller repertoire. Repertoire richness was assessed with RTK rarefaction, the Chao1 estimator, and Recon v2.1 estimates of unobserved clonotypes. Generation probabilities for all TCRbeta clonotypes obtained by the gDNA method from four donors were computed using OLGA. Here the immuneACCESS table is served through TCRdb, limited to in-frame sequences with V and J called. Missing clones are a known gap in these copies; in checked studies unresolved V genes cover under half, and the rest lacks a known reason. The D gene and trimming were derived from the DNA, and the V and J assignments and clone size from that table. The sample profile shows fewer than 1.8 million clones; about 98.5% of them were found once. Approximately 0.4% of the sample is taken by the ten largest.

General study outcomes and caveats: Pairwise subsampling led to the expectation that sequencing depth would affect the degree of clonotype sharing among donors. Naive subsets generally had larger estimated clonotype richness than memory subsets. Sampling was limited to blood, and TCR repertoires in tissue likely differ from TCR repertoires in blood. Compared with non-shared clonotypes, clonotypes shared by all four sorted-subset donors had higher generation probabilities. Even with the large sequencing depth, rarefaction of the sorted-subset datasets indicated that sequencing was incomplete. The genetic and exposure-history diversity represented was limited by the small number of donors. About 5% of naive CD4, 3.5% of naive CD8, 2.3% of memory CD4, and approximately 0.4% of memory CD8 clonotypes were shared across a few donors.

Trimming leaves V shorter by 8 bases and J shorter by 5 bases, with the junction holding 6 bases beyond the gene matches. From its cysteine to its phenylalanine, the CDR3 spans 13 amino acids. The entry retains the CDR3 DNA only, 39 bases that are in frame from base 1. The CDR1 and CDR2 encoded by the germline V gene are SGHVS and FQNEAQ. The rearrangement joined TRBV7-8 to TRBJ2-1; TRBD1 lines up with 7 middle nucleotides. The specimen was naive CD4+ T cells sorted from blood. The cell subset or site label corresponds to: CD45RA+ positively selected. The origin of this receptor is a man aged 25-45 years in good health. CDR3 reads: CASRDRAHNEQFF. The DNA is as follows: TGTGCCAGCCGTGACAGGGCCCACAATGAGCAGTTCTTC.